The 4 T cell receptor beta chains in this list originate from one sample, sequenced in a study of a mutant IDH1 vaccine in newly diagnosed glioma (dated by TCRdb to the early 2020s). No antigen is known for these receptors. Library method: the immunoSEQ multiplex PCR assay. As stored in TCRdb, this immuneACCESS dataset retains in-frame rearrangements with V and J assigned. A fraction of the clones does not appear; measured against another copy, unresolved V genes explain less than half of the discrepancy, and the remainder lacks a known reason. This sample lists 35,000 to 45,000 clones; about 83% were detected once. The ten largest clones take up under 6% of the sample. Read against the paper, the sample's time point label means: week 35, safety follow-up. Each vaccine dose, consisting of 300 ug of a 20-mer mutant IDH1 peptide in Montanide, was administered subcutaneously with topical imiquimod.

Here the sequenced sample was PBMCs, taken from a glioma patient whose treatment included an IDH1 peptide vaccine. These receptors all stem from a woman aged 45-65 years with glioma.

The gene calls are TRBV6-1 and TRBJ1-3; D is unclear. This CDR3 contains 14 residues. V was clipped by 7 bases and J by 4 bases, with 14 bases between them. Germline-derived CDR1 and CDR2 are MNHNS and SASEGT. Written as DNA, the CDR3 is TGTGCCAGCAAGAGAGGACCCCCCGGAAACACCATATATTTT. Translated, it gives CASKRGPPGNTIYF.

The rearrangement links TRBV2 to TRBJ1-2; 9 nucleotides match TRBD1. The CDR3 has 14 residues. The trim removed 5 bases at V and 5 bases at J, leaving 6 bases unmatched. The germline CDR1 and CDR2 sequences are SNHLY and FYNNEI. CDR3 DNA: TGTGCCAGCAGTTCCACAGGGGGCGGGTATGGCTACACCTTC. It yields the protein CASSSTGGGYGYTF.

The chain couples TRBV13 to TRBJ1-1; the D gene is possibly TRBD1 (5 bases). The CDR3 covers 12 residues. The ends were cut back, 5 bases at V and 6 bases at J, with 10 bases in the middle. Germline V gene data show CDR1 as PRHDT and CDR2 as FYEKMQ (reference sequence). The CDR3 spells CASSRQRAEAFF. The CDR3 nucleotides are TGTGCCAGCAGCCGACAGAGGGCTGAAGCTTTCTTT.

J is TRBJ1-5 and V is TRBV7-2, with D maybe TRBD1 (5 bases). Germline CDR1 SGHTA, CDR2 FQGNSA. CDR3 length: 14 residues. Trimming removed 3 bases at V and 6 bases at J, with 12 bases between. CDR3: CASSFFGTSQPQHF. CDR3 coding DNA: TGTGCCAGCAGCTTCTTCGGGACCTCTCAGCCCCAGCATTTT. The whole variable domain, filled in from reference TRBV7-2 and TRBJ1-5, reads GAGVSQSPSNKVTEKGKDVELRCDPISGHTALYWYRQSLGQGLEFLIYFQGNSAPDKSGLPSDRFSAERTGGSVSTLTIQRTQQEDSAVYLCASSFFGTSQPQHFGDGTRLSIL.